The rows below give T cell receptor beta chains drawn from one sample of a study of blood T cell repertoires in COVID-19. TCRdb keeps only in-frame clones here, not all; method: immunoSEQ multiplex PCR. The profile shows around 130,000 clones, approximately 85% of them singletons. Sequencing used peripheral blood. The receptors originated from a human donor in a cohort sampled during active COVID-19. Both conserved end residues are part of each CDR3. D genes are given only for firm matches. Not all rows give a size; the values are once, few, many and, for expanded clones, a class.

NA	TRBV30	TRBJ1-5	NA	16	TGTGCCTGGAGCCTTCAAGTTGGACAACGCAATCAGCCCCAGCATTTT	CAWSLQVGQRNQPQHF
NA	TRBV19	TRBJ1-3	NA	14	TGTGCCAGTAGTACTGGGACAACACGAAACACCATATATTTT	CASSTGTTRNTIYF
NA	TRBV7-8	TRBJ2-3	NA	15	TGTGCCAGCAGCTTAGCGTTGGGCTCCACAGATACGCAGTATTTT	CASSLALGSTDTQYF
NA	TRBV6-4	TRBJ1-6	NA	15	TGTGCCAGCACCAATAGAGGCAGAAATAATTCACCCCTCCACTTT	CASTNRGRNNSPLHF
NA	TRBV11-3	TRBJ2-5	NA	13	TGTGCCAGCAGCTTAGAGGTTTCGGGGACCCAGTACTTC	CASSLEVSGTQYF
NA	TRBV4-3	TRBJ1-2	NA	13	TGCGCCAGCAGCCAAGTTCCCCCCTCGGGCTACACCTTC	CASSQVPPSGYTF
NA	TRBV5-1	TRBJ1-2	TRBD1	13	TGCGCCAGCAGCTTGGCCCAGGGGGAAGGCTACACCTTC	CASSLAQGEGYTF
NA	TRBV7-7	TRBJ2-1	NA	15	TGTGCTAGCAGCTCCCTGTTAACAGGGGAGGATGAGCAGTTCTTC	CASSSLLTGEDEQFF
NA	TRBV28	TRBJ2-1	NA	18	TGTGCCAGCAGCGTTGACAAGCTGGTGGCACGCTCCTACAATGAGCAGTTCTTC	CASSVDKLVARSYNEQFF
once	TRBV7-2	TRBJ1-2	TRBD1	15	TGTGCCAGCAGCTTCAGCCAGGGGGCGATTTATGGCTACACCTTC	CASSFSQGAIYGYTF
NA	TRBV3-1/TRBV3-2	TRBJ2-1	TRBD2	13	TGTGCCAGCAGCCAAGAGGGACTACGAGTGAGGTTCTTC	CASSQEGLRVRFF
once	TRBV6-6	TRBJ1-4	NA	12	TGTGCCAGCGCCAAGCCGAAAGAAAAACTGTTTTTT	CASAKPKEKLFF
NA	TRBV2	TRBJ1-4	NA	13	TGTGCCAGCAGGGGGGACTATAATGAAAAACTGTTTTTT	CASRGDYNEKLFF
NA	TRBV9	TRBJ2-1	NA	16	TGTGCCAGCAGCGTAGCAGGGGATTCCTACTACAATGAGCAGTTCTTC	CASSVAGDSYYNEQFF
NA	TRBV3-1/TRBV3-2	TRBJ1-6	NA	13	TGTGCCAGCAGCCAAGCGGGGGGATCACCCCTCCACTTT	CASSQAGGSPLHF
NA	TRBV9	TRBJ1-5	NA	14	TGTGCCAGCAGCGTAGAAGGGGGAGAACAGCCCCAGCATTTT	CASSVEGGEQPQHF
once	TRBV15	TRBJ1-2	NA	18	TGTGCCACCAGCAGAATTGGCAGGGGCGAAAATTTGAACTATGGCTACACCTTC	CATSRIGRGENLNYGYTF
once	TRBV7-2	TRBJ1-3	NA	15	TGTGCCAGCAGCGCTCGGGGATTGCCTGGAAACACCATATATTTT	CASSARGLPGNTIYF
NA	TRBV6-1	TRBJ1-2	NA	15	TGTGCCAGCAGTGAAGCTGGAGGGGGGGAGGTTGGCTACACCTTC	CASSEAGGGEVGYTF
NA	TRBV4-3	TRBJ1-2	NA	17	TGCGCCAGCAGCCACCTAATTGGGATAGGCGGGGGTAACGGCTACACCTTC	CASSHLIGIGGGNGYTF
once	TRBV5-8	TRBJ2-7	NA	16	TGTGCCAGCAGCTTGGATGGGGCGGCCAGTTTCTACGAGCAGTACTTC	CASSLDGAASFYEQYF
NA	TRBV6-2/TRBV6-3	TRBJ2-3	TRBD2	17	TGTGCCAGCAGTAACCTTGGACTAGCGGGAGTGCCAGATACGCAGTATTTT	CASSNLGLAGVPDTQYF
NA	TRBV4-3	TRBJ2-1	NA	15	TGCGCCAGCAGCCAAGGAGGCAGCTCGTTAGTCGAGCAGTTCTTC	CASSQGGSSLVEQFF
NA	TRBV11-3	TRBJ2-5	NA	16	TGTGCCAGCAGCCCCAGCCTCGGAGCTGTACAAGAGACCCAGTACTTC	CASSPSLGAVQETQYF
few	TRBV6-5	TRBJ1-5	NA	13	TGTGCCAGTCAGGGTCCGAGCAATCAGCCCCAGCATTTT	CASQGPSNQPQHF
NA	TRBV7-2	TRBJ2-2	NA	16	TGTGCCAGCAGCCTAGAGGACTCCCGAGTTAGCAGGGAGCTGTTTTTT	CASSLEDSRVSRELFF
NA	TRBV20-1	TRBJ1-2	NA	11	TGCAGTGCTAAACAGGGCCATGGCTACACCTTC	CSAKQGHGYTF
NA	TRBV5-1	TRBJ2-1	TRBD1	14	TGCGCCAGCCACCGGGACAGTCCCTTGGGTGAGCAGTTCTTC	CASHRDSPLGEQFF
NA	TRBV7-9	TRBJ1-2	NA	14	TGTGCCAGCAGCTTAGTTGGTCGGTCTGATGGCTACACCTTC	CASSLVGRSDGYTF
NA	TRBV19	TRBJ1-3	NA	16	TGTGCCAGTAGTATTACCGTTGGGGGGGCTGGAAACACCATATATTTT	CASSITVGGAGNTIYF
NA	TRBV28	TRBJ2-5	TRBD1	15	TGTGCCAGCAGTCCCCACCAGACAGGGGGAGAGACCCAGTACTTC	CASSPHQTGGETQYF
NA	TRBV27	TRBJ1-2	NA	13	TGTGCCAGCAGTTTAGGGGGGGTGGGTGGCTACACCTTC	CASSLGGVGGYTF
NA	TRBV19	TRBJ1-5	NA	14	TGTGCCAGTAGTATCCCACAGGCCAATCAGCCCCAGCATTTT	CASSIPQANQPQHF
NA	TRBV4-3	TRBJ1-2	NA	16	TGCGCCAGCAGCCAAGGGGTTGAGGCCTCTCCGAGGGGCTACACCTTC	CASSQGVEASPRGYTF
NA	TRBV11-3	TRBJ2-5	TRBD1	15	TGTGCCAGCAGCTTAGCCAGGGGGCCCCAAGAGACCCAGTACTTC	CASSLARGPQETQYF
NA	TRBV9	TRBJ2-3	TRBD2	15	TGTGCCAGCAGCCCGGGACTAGCGACCACAGATACGCAGTATTTT	CASSPGLATTDTQYF
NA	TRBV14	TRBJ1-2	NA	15	TGTGCCAGCAGCCAAGATCCGGGGGGGGTCTATGGCTACACCTTC	CASSQDPGGVYGYTF
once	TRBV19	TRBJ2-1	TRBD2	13	TGTGCCAGCACGGGGGAGGGAAACAATGAGCAGTTCTTC	CASTGEGNNEQFF
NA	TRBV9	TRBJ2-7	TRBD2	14	TGTGCCAGCAGCGTCAGCGGGGACCCCTCCGAGCAGTACTTC	CASSVSGDPSEQYF
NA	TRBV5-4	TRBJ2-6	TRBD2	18	TGTGCCAGCAGCATCCCTTTAGCGGGAGGGGGTGGGGCCAACGTCCTGACTTTC	CASSIPLAGGGGANVLTF
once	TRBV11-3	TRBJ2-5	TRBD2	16	TGTGCCAGCAGCCTTGGGGTAGCGGGGCGTCGCGCGACCCAGTACTTC	CASSLGVAGRRATQYF
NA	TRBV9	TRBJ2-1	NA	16	TGTGCCAGCAGCGGAGGGAGGGGGGACAGGTACAATGAGCAGTTCTTC	CASSGGRGDRYNEQFF
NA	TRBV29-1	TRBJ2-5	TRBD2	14	TGCAGCGTCTCCTCTAGCGGGAGAGCAGAGACCCAGTACTTC	CSVSSSGRAETQYF
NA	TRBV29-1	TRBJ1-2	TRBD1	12	TGCAGCGTTCTACAGGGGAACTATGGCTACACCTTC	CSVLQGNYGYTF
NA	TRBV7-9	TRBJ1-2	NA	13	TGTGCCAGCAGCTTAGGCAGGGTTGATGGCTACACCTTC	CASSLGRVDGYTF
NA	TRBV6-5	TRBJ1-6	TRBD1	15	TGTGCCAGCAGTAGAGAGACAGGGGCGAATTCACCCCTCCACTTT	CASSRETGANSPLHF
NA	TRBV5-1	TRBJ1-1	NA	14	TGCGCCAGCAGCAAAATCAGTGTGAACACTGAAGCTTTCTTT	CASSKISVNTEAFF
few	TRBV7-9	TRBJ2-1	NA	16	TGTGCCAGCAGCTTAGCGGGGCCGGGACCCGGGGGTGAGCAGTTCTTC	CASSLAGPGPGGEQFF
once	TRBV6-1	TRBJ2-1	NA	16	TGTGCCAGCAGTGTGCAGGGGGTAGCGGCCTACAATGAGCAGTTCTTC	CASSVQGVAAYNEQFF
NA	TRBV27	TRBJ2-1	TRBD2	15	TGTGCCAGCAGTTTACGTAGCGGGGTCTACAATGAGCAGTTCTTC	CASSLRSGVYNEQFF
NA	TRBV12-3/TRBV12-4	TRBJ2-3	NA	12	TGTGCCAGCAGTTTATCTGTAGATACGCAGTATTTT	CASSLSVDTQYF
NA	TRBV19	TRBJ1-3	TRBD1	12	TGTGCCGGACAGGGGGGTGGAAACACCATATATTTT	CAGQGGGNTIYF
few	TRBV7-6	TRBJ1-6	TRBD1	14	TGTGCCAGCAGCTGGACAGGGACTAATTCACCCCTCCACTTT	CASSWTGTNSPLHF
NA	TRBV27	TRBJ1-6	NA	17	TGTGCCAGCAGCACCACGTTCAGGGGTTCCTATAATTCACCCCTCCACTTT	CASSTTFRGSYNSPLHF
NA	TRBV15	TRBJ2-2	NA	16	TGTGCCACCAGCAGAGAGCCGGTCAGGGGCACCGGGGAGCTGTTTTTT	CATSREPVRGTGELFF
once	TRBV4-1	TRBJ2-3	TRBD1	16	TGCGCCAGCAGCCAAGATAAGGGACAGGAATTGGATACGCAGTATTTT	CASSQDKGQELDTQYF
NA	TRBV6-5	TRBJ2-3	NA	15	TGTGCCAGCACCCGCCTGGGACTTGTCACAGATACGCAGTATTTT	CASTRLGLVTDTQYF
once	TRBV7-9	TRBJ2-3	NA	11	TGTGCCAGCAGCCTATCGGATACGCAGTATTTT	CASSLSDTQYF
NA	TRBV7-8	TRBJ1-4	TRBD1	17	TGTGCCAGCAGCTTAGCCGGGACAGGCAGCACTAATGAAAAACTGTTTTTT	CASSLAGTGSTNEKLFF